This T cell receptor beta chain comes out of a study of blood T cell repertoires in COVID-19. Study-level information: The origin of the acute and convalescent COVID-19 samples was the United States, Italy and Spain. Sample material is recorded as cDNA or gDNA derived from T cells, B-cell-depleted T cells, or PBMCs.

Authors' data handling: Nucleated cell number was recorded as an estimate derived from reference gene primer amplification. The assay was immunoSEQ multiplex PCR, and TCRdb's table has in-frame clones only and misses some. D and trimming were read from the DNA, whereas the V and J calls and clone size are those reported in that table. The table records about 170,000 clones, around 85% of them present only once. The CDR3 totals 14 residues. In germline, CDR1 is SGHVS, CDR2 FNYEAQ. V lost 6 bases and J lost 5; bases outside the gene matches: 7. The source material was peripheral blood. This chain uses TRBV7-6 with TRBJ1-1, with 9 bases lining up with TRBD1. This receptor was taken from a man between 60 and 75 years old who had recovered from COVID-19. CDR3 nucleotides: TGTGCCAGCAGTACACAGGGGGCCGTTACTGAAGCTTTCTTT. Translated: CASSTQGAVTEAFF.